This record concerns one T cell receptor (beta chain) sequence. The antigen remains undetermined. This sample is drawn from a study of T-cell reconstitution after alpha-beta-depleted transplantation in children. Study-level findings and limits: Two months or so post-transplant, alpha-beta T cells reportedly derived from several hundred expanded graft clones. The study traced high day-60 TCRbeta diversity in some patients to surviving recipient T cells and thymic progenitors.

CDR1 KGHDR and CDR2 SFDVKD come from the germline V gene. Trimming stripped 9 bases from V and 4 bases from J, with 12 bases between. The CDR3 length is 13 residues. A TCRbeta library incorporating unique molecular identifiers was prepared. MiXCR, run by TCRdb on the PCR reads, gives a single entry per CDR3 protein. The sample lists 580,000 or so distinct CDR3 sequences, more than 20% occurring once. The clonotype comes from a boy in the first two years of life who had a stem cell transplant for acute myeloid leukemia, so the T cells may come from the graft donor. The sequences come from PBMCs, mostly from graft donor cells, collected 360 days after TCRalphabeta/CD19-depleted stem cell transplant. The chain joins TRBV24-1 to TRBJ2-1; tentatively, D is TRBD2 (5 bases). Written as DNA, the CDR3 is TGTGCCACCTCCCCCGGCGGGTACAATGAGCAGTTCTTC. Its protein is CATSPGGYNEQFF.